The clone carrying this T cell receptor (beta chain) was counted at least ten times. The entry originates in a study of T cell repertoires in cytomegalovirus infection. As for the study in general: Based on public TCR beta signatures, there were indications of CMV infection and of a matching HLA type.

Via MiXCR, TCRdb re-called the reads, giving one row per CDR3 protein. The table lists around 210,000 distinct CDR3 sequences, approximately 7% of them singletons. Trimming took 3 bases from V and 7 from J, leaving 21 bases between them. Germline-derived CDR1 and CDR2 are SGHTA and FQGNSA. The CDR3 consists of 16 residues. This clonotype originated in a human donor in good health (CMV status not recorded). Some clones in this sample may be carry-over from other donors' samples. The sequencing sample was made of PBMCs. The V gene is TRBV7-2, the J gene TRBJ1-2; no clear D. Written as DNA, the CDR3 is TGTGCCAGCAGCTTGAATGTAAGGACGATTCGGCGTGGCTACACCTTC. Residues: CASSLNVRTIRRGYTF.